This passage covers 9 T cell receptor beta chains from one sample sequenced in a study of cytomegalovirus exposure and HLA in healthy donors. In the PCR, 60 Vbeta and 13 Jbeta primers were used. Clones were read by immunoSEQ multiplex PCR, and TCRdb kept only the in-frame ones, dropping some. The sample includes 150,000 or so clones, 65% to 75% of them seen just once. The sample consisted of PBMCs. Receptors originate from a human donor in good health.

The rearrangement uses TRBV2 and TRBJ1-2, with D perhaps TRBD1 (5 bases). Germline CDR1 and CDR2: SNHLY and FYNNEI. The V end was cut by 0 bases, the J end by 3 bases, with 14 bases between. The CDR3 has 16 residues. CDR3: CASSEARQGKYYGYTF. The CDR3 nucleotides read TGTGCCAGCAGTGAAGCGCGGCAGGGAAAGTACTATGGCTACACCTTC.

The chain is built from TRBV2 and TRBJ1-2; D gene ambiguous. The CDR3 length is 11 residues. Trimming cost V 4 bases and J 13 bases, with 13 bases left between them. From germline, CDR1 is SNHLY and CDR2 FYNNEI. CDR3 amino acids: CASSVEDNRTF. As DNA, the CDR3 is TGTGCCAGCAGTGTCGAGGATAACCGCACCTTC.

The chain joins TRBV7-9 to TRBJ2-7, with D unresolved. V lost 1 base, J lost 1 base, and 14 bases lay in between. Germline V CDR1 and CDR2: SEHNR, FQNEAQ (reference sequence). This CDR3 comprises 16 residues. The CDR3 loop is CASSLGLRSTSYEQYF. The CDR3 DNA reads as TGTGCCAGCAGCTTAGGCCTTAGAAGTACTTCCTACGAGCAGTACTTC.

This clone was seen a few times. The chain is built from TRBV2 and TRBJ1-5, with D perhaps matching TRBD1 (5 bases). CDR3 length equals 17 residues. V was clipped by 5 bases and J by 6 bases, with 23 bases between them. Germline CDR1 is SNHLY and CDR2 is FYNNEI. As DNA, the CDR3 is TGTGCCAGCAGTTTCTCCGGGGACTTTTCCAGGAGTCAGCCCCAGCATTTT. As protein: CASSFSGDFSRSQPQHF.

The V and J genes are TRBV7-9 and TRBJ2-5; the D is unclear. Germline CDR1 SEHNR, CDR2 FQNEAQ (reference sequence). CDR3 size: 15 residues. Trimming shortened V by 2 bases and J by 2 bases, and 12 bases separated the two germline ends. The CDR3 DNA sequence: TGTGCCAGCAGCTTAACAGCAGTTGGTCAAGAGACCCAGTACTTC. Residues: CASSLTAVGQETQYF.

The chain combines TRBV7-9 with TRBJ2-5; the match to TRBD2 covers 9 bases. The germline V gene has CDR1 SEHNR and CDR2 FQNEAQ (reference sequence). V shed 4 bases, J shed 4 bases, and the junction held 4 bases outside the gene matches. This CDR3 comprises 14 residues. The CDR3 coding sequence is TGTGCCAGCAGCTCGGGACTAGCAGGAGAGACCCAGTACTTC. Its protein product is CASSSGLAGETQYF.

The J gene is TRBJ1-5, the V gene TRBV7-9; a possible D gene is TRBD1 (5 bases). V shed 3 bases and J shed 5 bases, with 8 bases lying between them. CDR3 size: 13 residues. The germline CDR1 and CDR2 sequences are SEHNR and FQNEAQ (reference sequence). CDR3 loop: CASSFTGDQPQHF. CDR3 DNA: TGTGCCAGCAGCTTTACAGGTGATCAGCCCCAGCATTTT.

The gene calls are TRBV7-2 and TRBJ2-1; D call uncertain. The CDR3 totals 13 residues. V shed 4 bases and J shed 7 bases, with 11 bases lying between them. CDR1 and CDR2 (germline): SGHTA, FQGNSA. In nucleotides, the CDR3 is TGTGCCAGCAGCTCTGGTTTCGGTAATGAGCAGTTCTTC. Amino acid sequence: CASSSGFGNEQFF.

V usage is TRBV7-9 and J usage is TRBJ1-3; tentatively, D is TRBD1 (6 bases). V was pared by 4 bases and J by 6 bases, with 16 bases between. The CDR3 is 15 residues long. Germline V gene lookup returns CDR1 SEHNR and CDR2 FQNEAQ (reference sequence). The CDR3 region is CASSSQTGRENTIYF. As DNA, the CDR3 is TGTGCCAGCAGCTCTCAAACAGGGCGAGAAAACACCATATATTTT. Full variable domain (missing parts from reference TRBV7-9 and TRBJ1-3): DTGVSQNPRHKITKRGQNVTFRCDPISEHNRLYWYRQTLGQGPEFLTYFQNEAQLEKSRLLSDRFSAERPKGSFSTLEIQRTEQGDSAMYLCASSSQTGRENTIYFGEGSWLTVV.